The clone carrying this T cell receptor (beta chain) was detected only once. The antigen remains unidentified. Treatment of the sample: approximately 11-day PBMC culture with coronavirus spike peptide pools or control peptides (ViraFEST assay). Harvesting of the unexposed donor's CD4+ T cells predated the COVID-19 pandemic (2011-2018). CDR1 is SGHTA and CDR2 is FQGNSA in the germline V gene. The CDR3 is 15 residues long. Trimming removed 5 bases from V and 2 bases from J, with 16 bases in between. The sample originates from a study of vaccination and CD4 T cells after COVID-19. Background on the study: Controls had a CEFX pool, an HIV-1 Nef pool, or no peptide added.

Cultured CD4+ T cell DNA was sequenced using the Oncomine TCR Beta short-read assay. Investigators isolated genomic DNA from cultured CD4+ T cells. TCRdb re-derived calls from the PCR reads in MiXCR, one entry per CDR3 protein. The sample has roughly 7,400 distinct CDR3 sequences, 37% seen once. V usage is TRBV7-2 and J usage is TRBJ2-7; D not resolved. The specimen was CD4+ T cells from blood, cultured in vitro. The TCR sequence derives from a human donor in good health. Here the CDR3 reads CASSPLGRGTYEQYF. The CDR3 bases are TGTGCCAGCAGCCCACTCGGTCGCGGCACCTACGAGCAGTACTTC.